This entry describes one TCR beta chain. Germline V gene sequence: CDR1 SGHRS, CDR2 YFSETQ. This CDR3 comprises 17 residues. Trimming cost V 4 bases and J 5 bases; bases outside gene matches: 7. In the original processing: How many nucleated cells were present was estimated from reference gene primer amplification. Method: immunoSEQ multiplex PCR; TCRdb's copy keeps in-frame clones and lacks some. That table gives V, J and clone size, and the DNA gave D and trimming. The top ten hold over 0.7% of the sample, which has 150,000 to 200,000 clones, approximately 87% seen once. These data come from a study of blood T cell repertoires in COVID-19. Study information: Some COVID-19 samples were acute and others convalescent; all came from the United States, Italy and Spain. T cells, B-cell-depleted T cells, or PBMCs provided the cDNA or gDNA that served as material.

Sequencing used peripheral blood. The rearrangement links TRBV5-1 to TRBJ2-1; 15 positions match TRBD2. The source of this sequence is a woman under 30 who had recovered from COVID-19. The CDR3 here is CASSPWTSGGVNNEQFF. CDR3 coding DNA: TGCGCCAGCAGCCCCTGGACTAGCGGGGGGGTGAACAATGAGCAGTTCTTC.